The clone carrying this TCR beta chain was found a few times. Antigen unknown. The CDR3 contains 14 residues. The germline V gene has CDR1 DFQATT and CDR2 SNEGSKA (reference sequence). With 4 bases clipped from V and 8 bases from J, the junction kept 12 bases outside the gene matches. The data derive from a study of CD8+CD57+ T cells in acquired aplastic anemia. Study results and limitations: The same twenty-nine CD8+ CDR3 sequences occurred in patients and in controls.

Sequenced patients had shown CD8+CD57+ cell expansion by flow cytometry. TCR beta VDJ and CDR3 profiles were obtained from a genomic DNA template. TCRdb passed the reads through MiXCR, listing each CDR3 protein once. This table holds about 200,000 distinct CDR3 sequences, more than 55% found once. The TCR sequence derives from a human donor with aplastic anemia. The rearrangement joins TRBV20-1 to TRBJ1-2; TRBD1 matches 8 bases. The material sequenced was sorted CD4+, CD8+, or CD8+CD57+ T cells (not recorded which) from PBMCs. CDR3 in DNA: TGCAGTGCTACCGCGGACAGGGAGGACGGGGGCTACACCTTC. It is translated as CSATADREDGGYTF.